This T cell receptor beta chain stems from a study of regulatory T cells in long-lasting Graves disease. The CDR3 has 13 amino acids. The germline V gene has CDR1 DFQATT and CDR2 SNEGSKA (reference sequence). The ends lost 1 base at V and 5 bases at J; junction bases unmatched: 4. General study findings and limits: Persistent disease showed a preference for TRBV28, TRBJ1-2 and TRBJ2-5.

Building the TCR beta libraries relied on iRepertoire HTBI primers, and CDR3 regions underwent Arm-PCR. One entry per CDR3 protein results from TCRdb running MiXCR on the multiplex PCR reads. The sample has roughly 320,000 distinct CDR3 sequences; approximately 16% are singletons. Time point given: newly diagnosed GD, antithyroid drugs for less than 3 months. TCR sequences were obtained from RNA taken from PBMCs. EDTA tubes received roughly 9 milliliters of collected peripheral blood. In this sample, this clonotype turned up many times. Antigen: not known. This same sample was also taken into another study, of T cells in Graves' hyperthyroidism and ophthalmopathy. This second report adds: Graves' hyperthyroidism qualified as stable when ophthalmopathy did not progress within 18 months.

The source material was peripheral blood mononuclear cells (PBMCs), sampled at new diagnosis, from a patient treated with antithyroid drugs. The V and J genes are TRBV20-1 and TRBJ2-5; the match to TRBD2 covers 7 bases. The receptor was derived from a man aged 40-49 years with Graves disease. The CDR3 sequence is CSARGRGIETQYF. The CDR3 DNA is TGCAGTGCTAGAGGGCGGGGGATCGAGACCCAGTACTTC.